This T cell receptor (beta chain) was recovered during a study of beta chain features in type 1 diabetes. Isolated RNA was reverse transcribed in full, so expressed TCRB transcripts were sequenced. The method was immunoSEQ multiplex PCR; TCRdb's version includes in-frame clones alone and lacks a portion of them. The sample consists of roughly 340,000 clones, 10% to 15% of them appearing once. Overall study results and limits: Patients with Type 1 diabetes showed moderately but significantly shorter TCRB CDR3s in all four CD4+ subsets. Possible PCR preference for shorter templates applied equally to patients and controls.

Concerning this clone itself: Its antigen remains unidentified.

V dropped 0 bases and J dropped 0 bases, with 16 bases sitting between them. The V gene's germline CDR1 is SGHRS and CDR2 YFSETQ. The CDR3 runs 19 residues. Source material: naive CD4+ T cells from blood. The chain is built from TRBV5-1 and TRBJ2-6; perhaps TRBD2 as D (5 bases). The sequence came from a woman younger than 30 with type 1 diabetes. This chain's CDR3 is CASSLGALRLNSGANVLTF. The CDR3 DNA reads TGCGCCAGCAGCTTGGGGGCGCTTAGACTAAACTCTGGGGCCAACGTCCTGACTTTC. Full variable domain (rest looked up from reference TRBV5-1 and TRBJ2-6): KAGVTQTPRYLIKTRGQQVTLSCSPISGHRSVSWYQQTPGQGLQFLFEYFSETQRNKGNFPGRFSGRQFSNSRSEMNVSTLELGDSALYLCASSLGALRLNSGANVLTFGAGSRLTVL.